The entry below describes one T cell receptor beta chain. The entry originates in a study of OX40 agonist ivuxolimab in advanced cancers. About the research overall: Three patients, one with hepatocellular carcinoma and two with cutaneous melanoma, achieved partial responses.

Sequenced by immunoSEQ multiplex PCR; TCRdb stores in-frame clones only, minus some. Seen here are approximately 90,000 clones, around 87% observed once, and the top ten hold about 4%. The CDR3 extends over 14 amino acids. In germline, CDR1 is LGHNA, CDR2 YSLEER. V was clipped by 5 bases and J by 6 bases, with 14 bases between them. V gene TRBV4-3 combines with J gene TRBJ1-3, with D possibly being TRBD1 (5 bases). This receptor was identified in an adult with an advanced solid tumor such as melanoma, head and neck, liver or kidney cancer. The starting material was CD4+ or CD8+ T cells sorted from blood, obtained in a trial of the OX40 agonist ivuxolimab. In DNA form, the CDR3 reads TGCGCCAGCAGCAGCATGGGGCAGGTAAACACCATATATTTT. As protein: CASSSMGQVNTIYF.